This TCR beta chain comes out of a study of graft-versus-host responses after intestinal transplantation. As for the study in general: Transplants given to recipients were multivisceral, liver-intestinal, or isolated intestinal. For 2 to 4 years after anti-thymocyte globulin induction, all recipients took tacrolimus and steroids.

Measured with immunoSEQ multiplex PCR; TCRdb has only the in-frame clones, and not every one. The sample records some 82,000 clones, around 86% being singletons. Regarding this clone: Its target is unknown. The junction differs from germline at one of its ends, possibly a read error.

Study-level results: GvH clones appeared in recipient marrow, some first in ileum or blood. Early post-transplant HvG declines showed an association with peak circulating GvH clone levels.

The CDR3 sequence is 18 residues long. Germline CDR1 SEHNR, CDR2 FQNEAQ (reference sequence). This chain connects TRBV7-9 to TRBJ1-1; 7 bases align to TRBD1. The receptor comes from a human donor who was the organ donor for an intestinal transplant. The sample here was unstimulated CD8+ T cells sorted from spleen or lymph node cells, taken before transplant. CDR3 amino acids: CASSFSYPQGRMNTEAFF. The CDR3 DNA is TGTGCCAGCAGCTTCTCCTACCCACAGGGGAGGATGAATACTGAAGCTTTCTTT.